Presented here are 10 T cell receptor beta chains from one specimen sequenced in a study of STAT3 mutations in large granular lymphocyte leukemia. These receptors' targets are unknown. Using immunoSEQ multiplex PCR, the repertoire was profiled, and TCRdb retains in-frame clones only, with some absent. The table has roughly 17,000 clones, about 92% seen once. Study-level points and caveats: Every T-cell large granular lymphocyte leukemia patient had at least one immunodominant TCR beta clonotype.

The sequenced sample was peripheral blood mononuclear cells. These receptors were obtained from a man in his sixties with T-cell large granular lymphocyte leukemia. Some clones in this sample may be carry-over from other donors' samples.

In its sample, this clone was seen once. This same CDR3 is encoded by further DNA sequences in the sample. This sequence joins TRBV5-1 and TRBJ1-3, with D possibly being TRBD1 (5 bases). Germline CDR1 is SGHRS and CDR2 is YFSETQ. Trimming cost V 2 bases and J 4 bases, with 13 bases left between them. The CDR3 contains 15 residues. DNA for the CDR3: TGCGCCAGCAGCTTTACCGGGACGGGAGGAAACACCATATATTTT. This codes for CASSFTGTGGNTIYF.

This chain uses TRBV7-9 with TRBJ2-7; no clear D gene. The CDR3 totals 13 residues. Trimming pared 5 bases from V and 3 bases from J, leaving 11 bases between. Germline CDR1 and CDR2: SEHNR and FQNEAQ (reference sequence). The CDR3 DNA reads TGTGCCAGCAGCATAGACACCTTCTACGAGCAGTACTTC. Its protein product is CASSIDTFYEQYF.

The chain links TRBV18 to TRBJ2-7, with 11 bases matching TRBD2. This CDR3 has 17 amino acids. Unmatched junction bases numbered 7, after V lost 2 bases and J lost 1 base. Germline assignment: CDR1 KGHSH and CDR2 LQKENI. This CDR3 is CASSPSGLAEISYEQYF. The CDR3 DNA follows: TGTGCCAGCTCACCATCGGGACTAGCGGAGATTTCCTACGAGCAGTACTTC.

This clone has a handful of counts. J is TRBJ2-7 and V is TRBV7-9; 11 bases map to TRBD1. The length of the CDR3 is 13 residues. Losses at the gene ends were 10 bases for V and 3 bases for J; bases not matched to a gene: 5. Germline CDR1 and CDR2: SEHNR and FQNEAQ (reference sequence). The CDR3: CATTGQGGYEQYF. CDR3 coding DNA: TGTGCCACGACGGGACAGGGGGGCTACGAGCAGTACTTC.

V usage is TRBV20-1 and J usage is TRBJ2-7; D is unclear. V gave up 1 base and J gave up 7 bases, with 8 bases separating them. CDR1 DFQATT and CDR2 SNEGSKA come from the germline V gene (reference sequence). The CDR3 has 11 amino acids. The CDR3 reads CSARVRTEQYF. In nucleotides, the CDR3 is TGCAGTGCTAGAGTTCGGACGGAGCAGTACTTC.

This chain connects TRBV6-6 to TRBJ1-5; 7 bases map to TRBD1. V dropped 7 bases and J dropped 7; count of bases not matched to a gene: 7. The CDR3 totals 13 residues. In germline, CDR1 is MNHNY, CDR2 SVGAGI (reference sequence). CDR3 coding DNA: TGTGCCAGCACGGAGGGGGCTTGGCAGCCCCAGCATTTT. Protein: CASTEGAWQPQHF.

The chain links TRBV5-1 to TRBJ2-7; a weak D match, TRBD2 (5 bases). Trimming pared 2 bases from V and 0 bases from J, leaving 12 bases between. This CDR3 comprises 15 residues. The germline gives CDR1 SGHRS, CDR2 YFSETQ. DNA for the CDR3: TGCGCCAGCAGCTTTGAGACTAAGAGCTCCTACGAGCAGTACTTC. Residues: CASSFETKSSYEQYF.

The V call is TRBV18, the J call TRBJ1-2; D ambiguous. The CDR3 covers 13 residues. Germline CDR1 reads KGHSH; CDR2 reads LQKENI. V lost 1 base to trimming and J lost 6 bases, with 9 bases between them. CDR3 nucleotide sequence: TGTGCCAGCTCACCACGTACAGAGGATGGCTACACCTTC. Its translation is CASSPRTEDGYTF.

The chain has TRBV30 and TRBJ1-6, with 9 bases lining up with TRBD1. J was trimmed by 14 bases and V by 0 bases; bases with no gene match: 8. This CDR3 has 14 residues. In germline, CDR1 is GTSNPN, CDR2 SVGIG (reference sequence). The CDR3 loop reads CAWSVLQGAQALHF. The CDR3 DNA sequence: TGTGCCTGGAGTGTCCTACAGGGGGCTCAGGCCCTCCACTTT.

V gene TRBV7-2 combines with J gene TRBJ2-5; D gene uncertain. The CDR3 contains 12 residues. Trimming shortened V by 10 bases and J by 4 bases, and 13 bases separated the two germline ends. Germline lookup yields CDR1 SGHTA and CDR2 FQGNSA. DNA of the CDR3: TGTGCCACTTCGGTTTGGCGAGAGACCCAGTACTTC. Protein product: CATSVWRETQYF. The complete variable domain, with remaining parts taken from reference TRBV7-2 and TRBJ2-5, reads GAGVSQSPSNKVTEKGKDVELRCDPISGHTALYWYRQSLGQGLEFLIYFQGNSAPDKSGLPSDRFSAERTGGSVSTLTIQRTQQEDSAVYLCATSVWRETQYFGPGTRLLVL.